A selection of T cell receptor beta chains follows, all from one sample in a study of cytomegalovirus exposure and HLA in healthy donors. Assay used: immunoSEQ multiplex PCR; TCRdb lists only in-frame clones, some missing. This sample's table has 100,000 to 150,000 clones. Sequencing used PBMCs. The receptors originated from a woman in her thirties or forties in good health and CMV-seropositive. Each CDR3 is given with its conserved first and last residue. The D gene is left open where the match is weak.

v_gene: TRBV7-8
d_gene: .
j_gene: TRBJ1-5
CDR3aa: CASSSTGLGQPQHF
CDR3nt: TGTGCCAGCAGCTCTACAGGGCTGGGGCAGCCCCAGCATTTT

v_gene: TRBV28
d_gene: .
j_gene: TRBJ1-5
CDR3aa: CASSLAGRSNQPQHF
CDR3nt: TGTGCCAGCAGCTTAGCAGGGAGGAGCAATCAGCCCCAGCATTTT

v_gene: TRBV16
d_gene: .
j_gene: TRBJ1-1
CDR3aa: CASSRGGPLNTEAFF
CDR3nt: TGTGCCAGCAGCCGGGGGGGACCCCTGAACACTGAAGCTTTCTTT

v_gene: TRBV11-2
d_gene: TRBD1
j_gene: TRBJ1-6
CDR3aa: CASSAGTDNSPLHF
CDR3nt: TGTGCCAGCAGCGCGGGGACAGATAATTCACCCCTCCACTTT

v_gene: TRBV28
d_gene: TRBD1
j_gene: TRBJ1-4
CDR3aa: CASSLETGGNEKLFF
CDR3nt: TGTGCCAGCAGTTTAGAGACAGGGGGAAATGAAAAACTGTTTTTT

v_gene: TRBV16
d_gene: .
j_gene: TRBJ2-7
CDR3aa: CASSHSRVLPYEQYF
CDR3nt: TGTGCCAGCAGCCATTCCCGGGTCCTCCCCTACGAGCAGTACTTC

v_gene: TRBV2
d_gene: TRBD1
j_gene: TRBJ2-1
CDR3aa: CASTFDRADNEQFF
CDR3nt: TGTGCCAGCACCTTCGACAGGGCTGACAATGAGCAGTTCTTC

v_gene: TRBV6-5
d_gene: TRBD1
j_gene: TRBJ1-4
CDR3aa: CASRSGQGNEKLFF
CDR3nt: TGTGCCAGCAGGTCGGGACAGGGTAATGAAAAACTGTTTTTT

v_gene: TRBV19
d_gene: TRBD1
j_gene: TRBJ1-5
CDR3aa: CASSRQGERNNQPQHF
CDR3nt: TGTGCCAGTAGTAGACAGGGGGAAAGAAACAATCAGCCCCAGCATTTT

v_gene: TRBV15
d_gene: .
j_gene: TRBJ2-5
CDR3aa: CATSLDGGETQYF
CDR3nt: TGTGCCACCAGCCTTGATGGGGGGGAGACCCAGTACTTC

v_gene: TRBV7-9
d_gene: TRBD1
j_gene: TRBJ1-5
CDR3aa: CASSSGTGSNQPQHF
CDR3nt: TGTGCCAGCAGCTCCGGGACAGGGAGCAATCAGCCCCAGCATTTT

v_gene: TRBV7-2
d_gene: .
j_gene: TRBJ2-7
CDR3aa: CASSYRRGSYEQYF
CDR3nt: TGTGCCAGCAGCTACCGCAGGGGATCCTACGAGCAGTACTTC

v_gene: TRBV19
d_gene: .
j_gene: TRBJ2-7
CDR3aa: CASSSGYEQYF
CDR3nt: TGTGCCAGTAGTAGCGGCTACGAGCAGTACTTC

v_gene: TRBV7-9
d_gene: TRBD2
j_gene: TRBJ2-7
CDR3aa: CASSLGTGLGGLEQYF
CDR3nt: TGTGCCAGCAGCTTAGGTACGGGACTAGGGGGTTTGGAGCAGTACTTC

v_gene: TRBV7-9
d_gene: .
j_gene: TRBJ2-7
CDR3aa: CASSLSYEQYF
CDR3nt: TGTGCCAGCAGCCTCTCCTACGAGCAGTACTTC

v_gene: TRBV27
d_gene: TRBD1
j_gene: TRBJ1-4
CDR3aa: CASSSSGTAYEKLFF
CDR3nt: TGTGCCAGCAGTTCCTCCGGGACAGCTTATGAAAAACTGTTTTTT

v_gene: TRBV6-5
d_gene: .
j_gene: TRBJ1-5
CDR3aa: CASSYAGSDQPQHF
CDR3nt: TGTGCCAGCAGTTACGCAGGGTCCGATCAGCCCCAGCATTTT

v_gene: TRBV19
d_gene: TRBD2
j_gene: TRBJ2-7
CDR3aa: CASSIAGLAVYEQYF
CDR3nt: TGTGCCAGTAGTATTGCCGGACTAGCGGTCTACGAGCAGTACTTC

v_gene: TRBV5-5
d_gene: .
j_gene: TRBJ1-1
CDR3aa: CASSSDSTTEAFF
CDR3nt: TGTGCCAGCAGCTCGGACAGTACTACTGAAGCTTTCTTT

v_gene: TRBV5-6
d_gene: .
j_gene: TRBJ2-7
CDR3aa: CASSLAPGESYEQYF
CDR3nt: TGTGCCAGCAGCTTGGCTCCGGGGGAATCCTACGAGCAGTACTTC

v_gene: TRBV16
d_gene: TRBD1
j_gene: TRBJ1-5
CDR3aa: CASSPSTGGSNQPQHF
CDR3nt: TGTGCCAGCAGCCCCTCCACAGGGGGTTCCAATCAGCCCCAGCATTTT

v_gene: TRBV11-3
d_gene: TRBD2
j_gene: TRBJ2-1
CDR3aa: CASSLPGGKNEQFF
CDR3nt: TGTGCCAGCAGCTTACCGGGAGGGAAGAATGAGCAGTTCTTC

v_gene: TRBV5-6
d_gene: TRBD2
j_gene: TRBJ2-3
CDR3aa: CASSSTSGSRDTQYF
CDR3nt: TGTGCCAGCAGCTCTACTAGCGGGAGTCGCGATACGCAGTATTTT

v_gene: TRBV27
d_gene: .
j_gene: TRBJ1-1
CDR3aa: CASSTEGEAFF
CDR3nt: TGTGCCAGCAGCACAGAGGGTGAAGCTTTCTTT

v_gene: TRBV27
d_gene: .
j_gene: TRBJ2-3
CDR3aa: CASSLGPYFTDTQYF
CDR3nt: TGTGCCAGCAGTTTAGGGCCGTACTTCACAGATACGCAGTATTTT

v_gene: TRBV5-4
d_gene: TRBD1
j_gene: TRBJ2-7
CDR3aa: CASSRLDRGSSYEQYF
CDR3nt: TGTGCCAGCAGCCGACTCGACAGGGGATCTTCCTACGAGCAGTACTTC

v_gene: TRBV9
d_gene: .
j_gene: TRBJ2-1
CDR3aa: CASSLDTSSYNEQFF
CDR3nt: TGTGCCAGCAGCCTTGACACTAGCTCCTACAATGAGCAGTTCTTC

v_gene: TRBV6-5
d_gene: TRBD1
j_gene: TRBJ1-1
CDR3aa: CASNQQGAAEAFF
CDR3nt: TGTGCCAGCAACCAACAGGGGGCCGCTGAAGCTTTCTTT

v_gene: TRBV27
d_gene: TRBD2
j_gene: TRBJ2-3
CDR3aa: CASSSQRDTDTQYF
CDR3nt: TGTGCCAGCAGCTCCCAGCGGGACACAGATACGCAGTATTTT

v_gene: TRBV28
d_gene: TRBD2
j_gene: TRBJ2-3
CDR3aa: CASSIKPGGNTDTQYF
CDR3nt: TGTGCCAGCAGCATCAAACCGGGAGGGAACACAGATACGCAGTATTTT

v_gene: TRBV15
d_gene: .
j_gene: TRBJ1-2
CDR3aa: CATSRDGGRDYGYTF
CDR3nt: TGTGCCACCAGCAGAGATGGTGGGAGGGACTATGGCTACACCTTC

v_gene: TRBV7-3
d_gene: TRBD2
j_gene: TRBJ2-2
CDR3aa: CASSLTPPTSGRLAGELFF
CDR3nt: TGTGCCAGCAGCTTAACCCCGCCTACTAGCGGGAGACTTGCCGGGGAGCTGTTTTTT

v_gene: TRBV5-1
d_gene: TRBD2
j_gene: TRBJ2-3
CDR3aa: CASSSKGLAVTDTQYF
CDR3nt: TGCGCCAGCAGCTCAAAAGGGCTAGCGGTCACAGATACGCAGTATTTT

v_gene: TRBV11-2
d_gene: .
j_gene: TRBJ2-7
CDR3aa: CASSLARREQYF
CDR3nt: TGTGCCAGCAGCTTAGCTAGACGGGAGCAGTACTTC

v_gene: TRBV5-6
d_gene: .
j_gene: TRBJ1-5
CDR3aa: CASSLGGGGLQPQRF
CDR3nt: TGTGCCAGCAGCTTGGGCGGGGGAGGGCTTCAGCCCCAGCGTTTT

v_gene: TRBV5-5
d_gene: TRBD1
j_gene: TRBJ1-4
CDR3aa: CASSSPPGQGGEKLFF
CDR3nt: TGTGCCAGCAGCTCTCCCCCGGGACAGGGTGGGGAAAAACTGTTTTTT

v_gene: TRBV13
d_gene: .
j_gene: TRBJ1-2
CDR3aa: CASSLVQGGNYGYTF
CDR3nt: TGTGCCAGCAGCTTAGTCCAGGGCGGAAACTATGGCTACACCTTC

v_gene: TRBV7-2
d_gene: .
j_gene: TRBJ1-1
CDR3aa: CASSLSRGRNTEAFF
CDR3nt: TGTGCCAGCAGCTTAAGCAGGGGCAGGAACACTGAAGCTTTCTTT

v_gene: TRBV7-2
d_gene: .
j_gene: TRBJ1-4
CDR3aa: CASSRGITNEKLFF
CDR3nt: TGTGCCAGCAGCCGGGGGATCACTAATGAAAAACTGTTTTTT

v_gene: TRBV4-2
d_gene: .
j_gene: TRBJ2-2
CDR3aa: CASSLATGRRVAGELFF
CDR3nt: TGTGCCAGCAGCCTAGCTACAGGGAGAAGGGTTGCCGGGGAGCTGTTTTTT

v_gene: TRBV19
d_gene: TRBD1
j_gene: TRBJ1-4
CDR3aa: CASKGTANEKLFF
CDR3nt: TGTGCCAGTAAGGGGACAGCTAATGAAAAACTGTTTTTT

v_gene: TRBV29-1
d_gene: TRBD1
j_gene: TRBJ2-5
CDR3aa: CSVTTGGEETQYF
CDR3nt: TGCAGCGTTACGACAGGGGGCGAAGAGACCCAGTACTTC

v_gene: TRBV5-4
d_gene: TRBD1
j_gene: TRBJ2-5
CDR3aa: CASSLDTGDQETQYF
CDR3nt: TGTGCCAGCAGCTTGGATACAGGGGACCAAGAGACCCAGTACTTC

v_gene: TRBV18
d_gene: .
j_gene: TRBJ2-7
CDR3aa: CASSPTISYEQYF
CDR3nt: TGTGCCAGCTCACCAACTATTTCCTACGAGCAGTACTTC

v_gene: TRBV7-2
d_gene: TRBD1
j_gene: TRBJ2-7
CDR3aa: CASSLRTGGLYEQYF
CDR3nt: TGTGCCAGCAGCTTAAGGACAGGGGGACTCTACGAGCAGTACTTC

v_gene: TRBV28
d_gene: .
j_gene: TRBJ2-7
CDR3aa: CASSSPGVPYEQYF
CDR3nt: TGTGCCAGCAGTTCACCGGGAGTCCCCTACGAGCAGTACTTC

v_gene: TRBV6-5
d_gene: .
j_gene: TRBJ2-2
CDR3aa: CASSYQGRNTGELFF
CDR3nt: TGTGCCAGCAGTTACCAGGGGCGCAACACCGGGGAGCTGTTTTTT

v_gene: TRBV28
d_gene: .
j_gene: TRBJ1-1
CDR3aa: CASRLQGLNTEAFF
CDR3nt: TGTGCCAGCAGGCTACAGGGATTGAACACTGAAGCTTTCTTT

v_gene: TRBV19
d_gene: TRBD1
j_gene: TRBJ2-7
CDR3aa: CASSIRQGYYEQYF
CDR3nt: TGTGCCAGTAGTATCCGACAGGGGTACTACGAGCAGTACTTC

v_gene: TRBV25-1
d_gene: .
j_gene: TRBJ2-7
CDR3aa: CASSGDRDSYEQYF
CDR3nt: TGTGCCAGCAGTGGTGACAGAGACTCCTACGAGCAGTACTTC

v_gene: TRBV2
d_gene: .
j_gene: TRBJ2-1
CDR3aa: CASSEEEVNNEQFF
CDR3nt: TGTGCCAGCAGTGAAGAGGAGGTGAACAATGAGCAGTTCTTC

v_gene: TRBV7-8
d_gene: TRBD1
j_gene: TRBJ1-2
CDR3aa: CASSPAVGQGPYGYTF
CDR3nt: TGTGCCAGCAGCCCCGCGGTAGGACAGGGACCCTATGGCTACACCTTC

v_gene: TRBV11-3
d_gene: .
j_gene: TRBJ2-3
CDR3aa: CASSGGASTDTQYF
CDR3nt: TGTGCCAGCAGCGGCGGAGCTAGCACAGATACGCAGTATTTT

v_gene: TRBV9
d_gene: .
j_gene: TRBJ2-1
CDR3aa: CASSVRGELNEQFF
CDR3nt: TGTGCCAGCAGCGTCCGGGGAGAACTAAATGAGCAGTTCTTC

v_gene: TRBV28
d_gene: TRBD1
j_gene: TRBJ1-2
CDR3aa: CASRKGQGISNYGYTF
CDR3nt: TGTGCCAGCAGAAAGGGACAGGGTATTTCTAACTATGGCTACACCTTC

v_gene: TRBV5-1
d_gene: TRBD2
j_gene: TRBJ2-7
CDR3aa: CASSLKVMGLAGGSSYEQYF
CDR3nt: TGCGCCAGCAGCTTGAAAGTCATGGGACTAGCGGGGGGAAGCTCCTACGAGCAGTACTTC

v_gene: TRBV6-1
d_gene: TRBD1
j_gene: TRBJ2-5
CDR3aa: CASRGQGEETQYF
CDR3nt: TGTGCCAGCAGAGGACAGGGGGAAGAGACCCAGTACTTC

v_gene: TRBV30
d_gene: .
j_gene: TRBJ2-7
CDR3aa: CAWSAMREDHEQYF
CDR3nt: TGTGCCTGGAGTGCAATGCGGGAAGATCACGAGCAGTACTTC

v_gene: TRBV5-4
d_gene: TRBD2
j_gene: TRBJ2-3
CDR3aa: CASSSPSGKSTDTQYF
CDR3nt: TGTGCCAGCAGCTCCCCTAGCGGGAAGAGCACAGATACGCAGTATTTT